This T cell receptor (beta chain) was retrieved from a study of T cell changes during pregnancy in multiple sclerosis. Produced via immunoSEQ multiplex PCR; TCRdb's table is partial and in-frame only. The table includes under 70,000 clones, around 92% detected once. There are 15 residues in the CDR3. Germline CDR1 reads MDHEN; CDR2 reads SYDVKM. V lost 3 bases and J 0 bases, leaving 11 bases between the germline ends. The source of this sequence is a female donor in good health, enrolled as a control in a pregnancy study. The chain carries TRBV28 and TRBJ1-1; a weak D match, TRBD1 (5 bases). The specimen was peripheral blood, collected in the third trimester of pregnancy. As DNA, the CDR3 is TGTGCCAGCAGTTTGGGGGGAGGGATGAACACTGAAGCTTTCTTT. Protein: CASSLGGGMNTEAFF.